These 27 T cell receptor beta chains came from one sample sequenced in a study of blood T cell repertoires in COVID-19. Sequencing was performed with immunoSEQ multiplex PCR; in TCRdb, only in-frame clones are kept and a portion is missing. The sample lists under 250,000 clones; approximately 85% were seen once. The sample taken for sequencing was peripheral blood. These TCRs come from an elderly man with acute or convalescent COVID-19.

V is TRBV3-1 (or the pseudogene TRBV3-2) and J is TRBJ1-4; TRBD1 is a possible D gene (6 bases). This CDR3 has 15 residues. The germline V gene has CDR1 LGHDT and CDR2 YNNKEL (reference sequence). Between the trimmed V and J ends, which lost 6 bases and 3 bases, there was a span of 14 bases. CDR3 protein: CASRRQAGPNEKLFF. CDR3 nucleotides: TGTGCCAGCAGAAGACAGGCAGGGCCTAATGAAAAACTGTTTTTT.

The chain links TRBV9 to TRBJ1-4; no firm D call. V was shortened by 0 bases and J by 0 bases, with 9 bases between the two germline ends. Germline lookup yields CDR1 SGDLS and CDR2 YYNGEE. The CDR3 spans 16 residues. The CDR3, as DNA: TGTGCCAGCAGCGTAGGAGTTGGAGCAACTAATGAAAAACTGTTTTTT. As protein: CASSVGVGATNEKLFF.

This clone appeared a single time. The CDR3 nucleotides are TGTGCCAGCAGTGAGCAGCGCGGGAGGGCCTACAATGAGCAGTTCTTC. Its translation: CASSEQRGRAYNEQFF. The gene calls are TRBV2 and TRBJ2-1, with 9 bases matching TRBD2. V shed 3 bases and J 2 bases; nucleotides not matched to a gene: 5. CDR1 is SNHLY, CDR2 FYNNEI, per germline. CDR3 length equals 16 residues.

The rearrangement joins TRBV28 to TRBJ2-2; D is possibly TRBD1 (5 bases). The CDR3 extends over 14 amino acids. CDR1 MDHEN and CDR2 SYDVKM come from the germline V gene. V was trimmed by 6 bases and J by 8 bases, leaving 16 bases between them. In DNA, the CDR3 is TGTGCCAGCAGGGGGCAGGTTCTGTCAGGGGAGCTGTTTTTT. It codes for CASRGQVLSGELFF.

The chain couples TRBV7-2 to TRBJ1-5; possibly TRBD1 for D (5 bases). The CDR3 is 15 residues long. V was shortened by 2 bases and J by 0 bases, with 8 bases between the two germline ends. Germline assignment: CDR1 SGHTA and CDR2 FQGNSA. The CDR3 protein is CASSLTGGSNQPQHF. Written as DNA, the CDR3 is TGTGCCAGCAGCTTAACGGGGGGTAGCAATCAGCCCCAGCATTTT.

The gene calls are TRBV7-8 and TRBJ1-3; 9 positions agree with TRBD1. Germline V gene data show CDR1 as SGHVS and CDR2 as FQNEAQ. V lost 0 bases, J lost 1 base, and 7 bases stayed unmatched. The CDR3 runs 18 residues. The CDR3 DNA is TGTGCCAGCAGCTTAGCCTCCTGGACAGGGGTTTCTGGAAACACCATATATTTT. It translates to CASSLASWTGVSGNTIYF.

Here the CDR3 DNA reads TGTGCCAGCAGCTTAGTACAGGGCCACAGCTACGAGCAGTACTTC. It specifies CASSLVQGHSYEQYF. The chain employs TRBV7-9 and TRBJ2-7, with D maybe TRBD1 (6 bases). The germline CDR1 and CDR2 sequences are SEHNR and FQNEAQ (reference sequence). V gave up 1 base and J gave up 3 bases, with 13 bases separating them. The CDR3 has 15 residues.

The chain joins TRBV9 to TRBJ1-2; D possibly corresponds to TRBD1 (6 bases). The CDR3 extends over 13 amino acids. Germline V gene lookup returns CDR1 SGDLS and CDR2 YYNGEE. Trimming removed 2 bases at V and 4 bases at J, with 9 bases between. The CDR3 here is CASSVQGSYGYTF. The CDR3 DNA reads as TGTGCCAGCAGCGTCCAGGGGAGCTATGGCTACACCTTC.

The chain carries TRBV20-1 and TRBJ1-5; 9 bases match TRBD1. The CDR3 has 15 residues. The V gene end was trimmed by 3 bases and the J gene end by 7 bases; junction bases not matched to a gene: 10. Germline CDR1 and CDR2: DFQATT and SNEGSKA (reference sequence). The CDR3 sequence is CSASTGGQSSQPQHF. In nucleotides, the CDR3 is TGCAGTGCTAGTACAGGGGGCCAATCCTCCCAGCCCCAGCATTTT.

This chain connects TRBV2 to TRBJ1-6; TRBD1 is a possible D gene (6 bases). The CDR3 runs 15 residues. Germline values: CDR1 SNHLY, CDR2 FYNNEI. V lost 7 bases, J lost 2 bases, and 12 bases lay in between. The CDR3 loop reads CASNPGGTYNSPLHF. The DNA of the CDR3 is TGTGCCAGCAATCCTGGGGGCACCTATAATTCACCCCTCCACTTT.

V and J are TRBV29-1 and TRBJ1-5; D gene uncertain. The CDR3 has 12 amino acids. Trimming removed 4 bases from V and 4 bases from J, with 8 bases in between. The germline V gene encodes CDR1 SQVTM and CDR2 ANQGSEA. CDR3 coding DNA: TGCAGCGTTGGGTCCGGGAATCAGCCCCAGCATTTT. Amino acids: CSVGSGNQPQHF.

The chain uses TRBV5-4 and TRBJ1-6; D is perhaps TRBD1 (6 bases). This CDR3 comprises 16 residues. The germline gives CDR1 SGHNT, CDR2 YYREEE (reference sequence). Deletions cut 3 bases from V and 7 bases from J, with 17 bases between. This CDR3 reads CASSSLQGVGNSPLHF. CDR3 in DNA: TGTGCCAGCAGCTCACTACAGGGAGTAGGCAATTCACCCCTCCACTTT.

The V call is TRBV4-3, the J call TRBJ1-2; 7 nucleotides agree with TRBD1. The germline gives CDR1 LGHNA, CDR2 YSLEER. Trimming at V came to 1 base and at J to 4 bases, leaving 9 bases not matched to a gene. CDR3 length: 16 amino acids. CDR3 region: CASSQAYRGDVYGYTF. As DNA, the CDR3 is TGCGCCAGCAGCCAAGCCTACAGGGGCGACGTCTATGGCTACACCTTC.

The V gene is TRBV7-8, the J gene TRBJ2-3, with TRBD2 matching over 8 bases. J lost 3 bases, V lost 4 bases, and 3 bases had no gene match. The CDR3 runs 14 residues. Per the germline V gene, CDR1 is SGHVS and CDR2 is FQNEAQ. The CDR3 loop is CASSSGGRTDTQYF. The CDR3 coding sequence is TGTGCCAGCAGCTCGGGCGGGAGGACAGATACGCAGTATTTT.

The chain couples TRBV5-1 to TRBJ2-7; maybe TRBD1 (5 bases). With 2 bases removed from V and 7 bases from J, the gap between germline ends came to 16 bases. The germline V gene has CDR1 SGHRS and CDR2 YFSETQ. The CDR3 totals 14 residues. CDR3 sequence (DNA): TGCGCCAGCAGCTTACCAGGGCCCAGTGGGGAGCAGTACTTC. This translates into CASSLPGPSGEQYF.

Points on this clone: Other DNA sequences in this sample translate to the same CDR3. V usage is TRBV27 and J usage is TRBJ2-7, with 11 nucleotides matching TRBD2. The J segment lost 1 base and the V segment lost 8 bases, leaving 7 bases of the junction unmatched. This CDR3 has 15 residues. Germline V gene sequence: CDR1 MNHEY, CDR2 SMNVEV (reference sequence). CDR3 protein: CASSSGTSGSYEQYF. CDR3 bases: TGTGCCAGCTCTTCCGGGACTAGCGGTTCCTACGAGCAGTACTTC.

This chain uses TRBV29-1 with TRBJ1-5, with D hard to call. Germline V CDR1 and CDR2: SQVTM, ANQGSEA. The V gene lost 3 bases and the J gene lost 2 bases, with 11 bases spanning the gap. The CDR3 loop spans 14 amino acids. CDR3 in amino acids: CSVDPRCGNQPQHF. CDR3 in DNA: TGCAGCGTTGACCCGAGGTGTGGCAATCAGCCCCAGCATTTT.

The V call is TRBV6-5, the J call TRBJ1-5; D perhaps matches TRBD1 (6 bases). This CDR3 has 14 residues. V was trimmed by 11 bases and J by 0 bases, leaving 14 bases between them. The germline CDR1 and CDR2 sequences are MNHEY and SVGAGI. The CDR3 DNA sequence: TGTGCCGTACCGGGACACCCTAGCAATCAGCCCCAGCATTTT. Encoded protein: CAVPGHPSNQPQHF.

This sequence joins TRBV5-1 and TRBJ2-2; tentatively, D is TRBD2 (5 bases). The CDR3 covers 14 residues. V dropped 4 bases and J dropped 5 bases, with 12 bases sitting between them. CDR1 is SGHRS, CDR2 YFSETQ, per germline. The CDR3 loop reads CASSPHLATGELFF. The CDR3 DNA reads as TGCGCCAGCAGCCCCCATCTAGCAACCGGGGAGCTGTTTTTT.

CDR3 nucleotide sequence: TGTGCCAGTAGTCCGGGACTTACAACTAATGAAAAACTGTTTTTT. It yields the protein CASSPGLTTNEKLFF. This rearrangement joins TRBV19 to TRBJ1-4; a possible D gene is TRBD1 (5 bases). This CDR3 has 15 residues. Looked up from germline, CDR1 is LNHDA and CDR2 is SQIVND (reference sequence). The V end lost 5 bases, the J end lost 0 bases, and 10 bases lay between the germline ends.

The chain carries TRBV5-1 and TRBJ2-5; perhaps TRBD2 as D (6 bases). V gave up 6 bases and J gave up 9 bases, with 21 bases separating them. The CDR3 is 14 amino acids. Germline V CDR1 and CDR2: SGHRS, YFSETQ. The CDR3 coding sequence is TGCGCCAGCACCATAGCGGCTGCCACTCCTTCCCAGTACTTC. Its translation is CASTIAAATPSQYF.

This chain links TRBV19 with TRBJ1-2; TRBD1 might be the D (5 bases). This CDR3 spans 15 amino acids. V was pared by 5 bases and J by 4 bases, with 17 bases between. Germline-derived CDR1 and CDR2 are LNHDA and SQIVND (reference sequence). CDR3 bases: TGTGCCAGTAGTCAAGGGGTCATGAATGGCTATGGCTACACCTTC. Translation: CASSQGVMNGYGYTF.

This chain links TRBV11-2 with TRBJ2-2; D perhaps matches TRBD1 (6 bases). Between the trimmed V and J ends, which lost 8 bases and 0 bases, there was a span of 13 bases. CDR3 length: 15 amino acids. The germline CDR1 and CDR2 sequences are SGHAT and FQNNGV. The chain's CDR3 is CASSRTDTNTGELFF. In nucleotides, the CDR3 is TGTGCCAGCTCCCGGACAGATACGAACACCGGGGAGCTGTTTTTT.

CDR3: CASSGEAVNTGELFF. Here the CDR3 DNA reads TGTGCCAGCAGCGGGGAGGCGGTGAACACCGGGGAGCTGTTTTTT. The chain is built from TRBV27 and TRBJ2-2, with D possibly TRBD2 on 6 matching bases. This CDR3 has 15 amino acids. Trimming pared 6 bases from V and 1 base from J, leaving 12 bases between. Germline V CDR1 and CDR2: MNHEY, SMNVEV (reference sequence).

This chain joins TRBV7-8 and TRBJ1-6; TRBD1 is a possible D gene (5 bases). CDR1 SGHVS and CDR2 FQNEAQ come from the germline V gene. The CDR3 has 16 amino acids. Trimming removed 0 bases from V and 2 bases from J, with 8 bases in between. The CDR3 reads CASSLAQVTYNSPLHF. The CDR3 bases are TGTGCCAGCAGCTTAGCACAGGTTACCTATAATTCACCCCTCCACTTT. Filled out from reference TRBV7-8 and TRBJ1-6, the complete variable domain reads GAGVSQSPRYKVAKRGQDVALRCDPISGHVSLFWYQQALGQGPEFLTYFQNEAQLDKSGLPSDRFFAERPEGSVSTLKIQRTQQEDSAVYLCASSLAQVTYNSPLHFGNGTRLTVT.

The rearrangement uses TRBV6-5 and TRBJ2-5; the match to TRBD1 covers 7 bases. This CDR3 is built from 13 residues. Per germline, CDR1 MNHEY and CDR2 SVGAGI. The V gene end was trimmed by 4 bases and the J gene end by 5 bases; junction bases not matched to a gene: 4. CDR3 coding DNA: TGTGCCAGCAGTTTCGACAGGGCGGAGACCCAGTACTTC. Translated, it gives CASSFDRAETQYF.

This clone was detected once. This chain joins TRBV6-2 or TRBV6-3 and TRBJ1-1; D not resolved. Trimming removed 2 bases at V and 0 bases at J, with 7 bases between. Germline CDR1 MNHEY, CDR2 SVGEGT. The CDR3 has 14 amino acids. The DNA of the CDR3 is TGTGCCAGCAGTTACGCGGGCATGAACACTGAAGCTTTCTTT. This encodes CASSYAGMNTEAFF.